This T cell receptor beta chain was sequenced in a study of low-dose radiotherapy and immunotherapy resistance in tumors. Study in general: Cyclophosphamide infusions of 200 mg/m2 came every two weeks, one day before radiation-immunotherapy.

Trimming shortened V by 0 bases and J by 3 bases, and 5 bases separated the two germline ends. This CDR3 has 13 amino acids. CDR1 and CDR2 (germline): ENHRY, SYGVKD. Regarding time point: after trial treatment. Treatment reported: LDRT plus nivolumab, ipilimumab, low-dose cyclophosphamide and aspirin (RACIN trial). It was nivolumab, ipilimumab, aspirin, low-dose cyclophosphamide and low-dose radiotherapy that donors received. Eligible patients had advanced solid tumors lacking tumor-infiltrating lymphocytes. With TRAV- and TRBV-specific primers, first-strand cDNA was made, covering the alpha and beta chains. TCRs were put through 20 PCR cycles of amplification with Phusion. A constant-region primer and the V-primer adapter served as the primer pair. mRNA isolates were amplified via in vitro transcription. TCRdb itself ran the reads through MiXCR, one entry per CDR3 protein. The data show tens of thousands of distinct CDR3 sequences, around 17% seen once.

This clonotype was recorded many times. V gene TRBV10-3 combines with J gene TRBJ1-1; D not certain. The clonotype was recovered from a male donor with prostate cancer. Material: PBMCs, obtained after low-dose radiotherapy plus immunotherapy. Here the CDR3 reads CAISESGYTEAFF. CDR3 DNA sequence: TGTGCCATCAGTGAGTCGGGCTACACTGAAGCTTTCTTT.